Below are 4 T cell receptor beta chains sequenced from a single sample in a study of blood T cell repertoires in COVID-19. The repertoire was sequenced with immunoSEQ multiplex PCR; TCRdb's copy has only in-frame clones and lacks some. This sample has fewer than 400,000 clones, with 87% found just once. The source material was PBMCs or T cells enriched from blood (not recorded which). The receptors were sampled from a woman in her forties or fifties who had recovered from COVID-19.

This CDR3 reads CASSDQRDGIPQHF. The DNA of the CDR3 is TGTGCCAGCAGCGACCAGCGGGATGGGATTCCCCAGCATTTT. The chain recombines TRBV6-6 with TRBJ1-5, with D hard to call. The V gene lost 6 bases and the J gene lost 10 bases, with 19 bases spanning the gap. From germline, CDR1 is MNHNY and CDR2 SVGAGI (reference sequence). CDR3 length: 14 residues.

The V and J genes are TRBV19 and TRBJ2-7, with D perhaps TRBD2 (5 bases). Looked up from germline, CDR1 is LNHDA and CDR2 is SQIVND (reference sequence). The CDR3 covers 13 residues. V lost 5 bases to trimming and J lost 6 bases, with 14 bases between them. The CDR3 region is CASSPGLWAEQYF. The CDR3 nucleotides are TGTGCCAGTAGTCCGGGGTTGTGGGCCGAGCAGTACTTC.

The rearrangement joins TRBV6-2 or TRBV6-3 to TRBJ1-2, with D maybe TRBD1 (5 bases). CDR1 and CDR2 (germline): MNHEY, SVGEGT. V was pared by 6 bases and J by 7 bases, with 18 bases between. This CDR3 is built from 14 residues. The CDR3 sequence is CASRPTGRASGYTF. In DNA, the CDR3 is TGTGCCAGCAGACCTACAGGACGGGCTTCTGGCTACACCTTC.

The rearrangement joins TRBV19 to TRBJ1-4; D is possibly TRBD1 (6 bases). The CDR3 has 11 amino acids. Germline lookup yields CDR1 LNHDA and CDR2 SQIVND (reference sequence). V dropped 5 bases and J dropped 13 bases, with 11 bases sitting between them. The CDR3 reads CASSSRQVLFF. CDR3 in DNA: TGTGCCAGTAGTTCGCGACAGGTACTGTTTTTT.